Following are 2 T cell receptor beta chains from one sample sequenced in a study of control samples from healthy donors and cancer patients. Sequencing used immunoSEQ multiplex PCR; TCRdb keeps in-frame clones, though not all of them. In the table there are around 70,000 clones, 87% of which are singletons. Sequenced input: PBMCs. The receptors were gathered from a woman in her fifties or sixties with head and neck cancer.

This clone was seen only once. The chain employs TRBV19 and TRBJ1-6, with D possibly matching TRBD1 (6 bases). Germline CDR1 is LNHDA and CDR2 is SQIVND (reference sequence). The CDR3 length is 15 residues. Trimming took off 1 base at V and 6 bases at J, with 10 bases between the two ends. CDR3 residues: CASSIGTGTNSPLHF. In DNA form, the CDR3 reads TGTGCCAGTAGTATAGGAACAGGGACTAATTCACCCCTCCACTTT. Looking up the rest from reference TRBV19 and TRBJ1-6 gives the full variable domain: DGGITQSPKYLFRKEGQNVTLSCEQNLNHDAMYWYRQDPGQGLRLIYYSQIVNDFQKGDIAEGYSVSREKKESFPLTVTSAQKNPTAFYLCASSIGTGTNSPLHFGNGTRLTVT.

V and J are TRBV21-1 and TRBJ1-6; the D call of TRBD1 is as the table states it, not checked on the DNA. TRBV21-1 is recorded as a pseudogene. The CDR3 is 17 residues long. CDR3 DNA: TGTGCCAGCAGCAAAGGGGACAGGGGCTTCTATAATTCACCCCTCCACTTT. Its translation is CASSKGDRGFYNSPLHF.